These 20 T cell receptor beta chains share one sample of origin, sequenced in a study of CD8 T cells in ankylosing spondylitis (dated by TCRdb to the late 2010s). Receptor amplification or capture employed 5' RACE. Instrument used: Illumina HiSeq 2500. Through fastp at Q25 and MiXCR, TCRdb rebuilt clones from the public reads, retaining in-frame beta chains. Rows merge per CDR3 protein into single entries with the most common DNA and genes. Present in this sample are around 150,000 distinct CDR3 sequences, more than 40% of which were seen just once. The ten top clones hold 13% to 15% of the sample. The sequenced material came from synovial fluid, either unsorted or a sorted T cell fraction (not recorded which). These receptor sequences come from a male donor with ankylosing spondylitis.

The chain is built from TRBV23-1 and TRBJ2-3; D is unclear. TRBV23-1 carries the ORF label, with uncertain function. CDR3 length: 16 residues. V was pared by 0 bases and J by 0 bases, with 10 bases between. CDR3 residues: CASSQSRGSSTDTQYF. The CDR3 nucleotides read TGCGCCAGCAGTCAATCGAGAGGCTCTAGCACAGATACGCAGTATTTT.

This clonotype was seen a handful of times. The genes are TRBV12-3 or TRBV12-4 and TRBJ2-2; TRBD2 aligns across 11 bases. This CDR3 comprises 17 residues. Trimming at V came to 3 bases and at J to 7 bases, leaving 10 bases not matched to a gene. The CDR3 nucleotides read TGTGCCAGCAGTTTCCCACTAGCGGGAGAGCGGAACGGGGAGCTGTTTTTT. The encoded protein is CASSFPLAGERNGELFF.

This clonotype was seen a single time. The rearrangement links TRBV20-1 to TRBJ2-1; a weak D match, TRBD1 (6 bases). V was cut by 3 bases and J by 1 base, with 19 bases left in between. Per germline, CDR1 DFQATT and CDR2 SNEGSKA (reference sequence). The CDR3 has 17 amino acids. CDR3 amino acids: CSASWQGSTPSYNEQFF. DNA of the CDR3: TGCAGTGCTAGTTGGCAGGGGTCCACCCCTTCCTACAATGAGCAGTTCTTC.

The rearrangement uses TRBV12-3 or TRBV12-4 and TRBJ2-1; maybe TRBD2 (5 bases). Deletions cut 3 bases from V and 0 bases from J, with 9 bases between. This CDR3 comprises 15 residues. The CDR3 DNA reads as TGTGCCAGCAGTTTTGGCGGAGGCTCCTACAATGAGCAGTTCTTC. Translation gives CASSFGGGSYNEQFF.

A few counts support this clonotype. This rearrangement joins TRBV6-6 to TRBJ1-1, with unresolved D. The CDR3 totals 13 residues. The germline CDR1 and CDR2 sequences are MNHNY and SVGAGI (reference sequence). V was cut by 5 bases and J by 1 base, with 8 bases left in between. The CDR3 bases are TGTGCCAGCAGTCCCCAACCGAACACTGAAGCTTTCTTT. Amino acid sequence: CASSPQPNTEAFF.

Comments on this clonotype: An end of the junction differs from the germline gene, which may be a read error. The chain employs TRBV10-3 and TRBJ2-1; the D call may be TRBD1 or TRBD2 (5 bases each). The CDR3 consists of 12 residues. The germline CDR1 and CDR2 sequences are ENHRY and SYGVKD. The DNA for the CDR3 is TGCGTCTCCCGGGACGTTTCCAATGAGCAGTTCTTC. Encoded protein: CVSRDVSNEQFF.

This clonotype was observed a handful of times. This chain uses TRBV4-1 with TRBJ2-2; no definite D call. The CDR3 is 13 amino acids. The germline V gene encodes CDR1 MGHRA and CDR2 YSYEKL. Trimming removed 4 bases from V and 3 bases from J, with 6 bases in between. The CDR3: CASSRLDTGELFF. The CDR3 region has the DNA TGCGCCAGCAGCCGGCTAGACACCGGGGAGCTGTTTTTT.

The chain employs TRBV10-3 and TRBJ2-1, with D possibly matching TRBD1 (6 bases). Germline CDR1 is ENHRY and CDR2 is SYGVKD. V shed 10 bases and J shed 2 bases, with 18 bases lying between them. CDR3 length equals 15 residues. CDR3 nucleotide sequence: TGTGCCACCACAGGGTTTCTCGGTCCCTACAATGAGCAGTTCTTC. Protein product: CATTGFLGPYNEQFF.

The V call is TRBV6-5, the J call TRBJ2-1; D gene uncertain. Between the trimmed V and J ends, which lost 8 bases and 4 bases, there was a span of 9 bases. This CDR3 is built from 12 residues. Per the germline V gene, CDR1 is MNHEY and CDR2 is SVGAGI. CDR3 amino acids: CASFQTYNEQFF. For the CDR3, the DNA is TGTGCCAGCTTCCAGACATACAATGAGCAGTTCTTC.

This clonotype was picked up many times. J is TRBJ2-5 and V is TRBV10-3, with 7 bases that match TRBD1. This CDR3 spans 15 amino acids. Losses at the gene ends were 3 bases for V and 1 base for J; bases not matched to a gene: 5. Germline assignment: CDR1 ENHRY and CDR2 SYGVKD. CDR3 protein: CAISDPGTVQETQYF. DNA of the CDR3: TGTGCCATCAGTGATCCCGGGACAGTCCAAGAGACCCAGTACTTC.

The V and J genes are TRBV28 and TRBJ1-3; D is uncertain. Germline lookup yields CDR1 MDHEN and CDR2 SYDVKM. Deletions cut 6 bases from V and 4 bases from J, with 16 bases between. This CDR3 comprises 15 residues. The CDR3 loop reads CASSQDAGVGNTIYF. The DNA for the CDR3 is TGTGCCAGCAGCCAGGACGCAGGAGTCGGAAACACCATATATTTT.

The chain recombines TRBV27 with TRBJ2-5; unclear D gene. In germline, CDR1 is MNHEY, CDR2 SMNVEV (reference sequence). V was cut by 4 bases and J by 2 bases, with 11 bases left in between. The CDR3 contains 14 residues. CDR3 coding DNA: TGTGCCAGCAGTTCCCTGGCGTATCAAGAGACCCAGTACTTC. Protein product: CASSSLAYQETQYF.

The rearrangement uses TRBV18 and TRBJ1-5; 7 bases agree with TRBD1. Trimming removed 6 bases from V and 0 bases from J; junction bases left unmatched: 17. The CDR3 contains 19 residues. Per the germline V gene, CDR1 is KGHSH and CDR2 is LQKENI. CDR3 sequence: CASSRTGGPVAYSNQPQHF. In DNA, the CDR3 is TGTGCCAGCTCCCGGACAGGTGGGCCCGTGGCTTATAGCAATCAGCCCCAGCATTTT. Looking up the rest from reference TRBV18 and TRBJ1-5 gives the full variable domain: NAGVMQNPRHLVRRRGQEARLRCSPMKGHSHVYWYRQLPEEGLKFMVYLQKENIIDESGMPKERFSAEFPKEGPSILRIQQVVRGDSAAYFCASSRTGGPVAYSNQPQHFGDGTRLSIL.

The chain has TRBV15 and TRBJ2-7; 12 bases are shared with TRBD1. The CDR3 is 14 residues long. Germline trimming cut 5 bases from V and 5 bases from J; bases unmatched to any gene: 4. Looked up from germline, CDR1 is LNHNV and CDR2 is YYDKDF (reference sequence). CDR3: CATSAGQGANEQYF. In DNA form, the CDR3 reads TGTGCCACCAGCGCGGGACAGGGGGCGAACGAGCAGTACTTC.

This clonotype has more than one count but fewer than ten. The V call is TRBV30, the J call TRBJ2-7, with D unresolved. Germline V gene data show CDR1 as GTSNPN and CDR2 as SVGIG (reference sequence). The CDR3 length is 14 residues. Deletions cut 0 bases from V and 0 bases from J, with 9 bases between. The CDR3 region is CAWSVVLPSYEQYF. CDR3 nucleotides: TGTGCCTGGAGTGTAGTGCTACCCTCCTACGAGCAGTACTTC.

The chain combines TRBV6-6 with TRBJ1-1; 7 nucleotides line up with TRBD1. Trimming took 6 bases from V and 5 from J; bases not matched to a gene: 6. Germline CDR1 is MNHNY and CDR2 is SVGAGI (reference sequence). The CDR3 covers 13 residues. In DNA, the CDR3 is TGTGCCAGCAGATTCCGACAGGGAACTGAAGCTTTCTTT. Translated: CASRFRQGTEAFF.

The CDR3: CSADWGVKTQYF. CDR3 bases: TGCAGTGCCGATTGGGGAGTGAAGACCCAGTACTTC. The V and J genes are TRBV20-1 and TRBJ2-5, with D possibly TRBD2 on 5 matching bases. CDR3 length: 12 amino acids. Per the germline V gene, CDR1 is DFQATT and CDR2 is SNEGSKA (reference sequence). The germline V and J ends were trimmed by 6 bases and 6 bases, with 14 bases remaining between them.

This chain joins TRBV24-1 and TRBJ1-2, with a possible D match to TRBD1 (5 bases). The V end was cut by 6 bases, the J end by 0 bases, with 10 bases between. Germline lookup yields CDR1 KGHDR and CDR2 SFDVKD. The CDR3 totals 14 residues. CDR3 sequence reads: CATSPGGSNYGYTF. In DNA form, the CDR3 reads TGTGCCACCAGTCCCGGGGGGTCTAACTATGGCTACACCTTC.

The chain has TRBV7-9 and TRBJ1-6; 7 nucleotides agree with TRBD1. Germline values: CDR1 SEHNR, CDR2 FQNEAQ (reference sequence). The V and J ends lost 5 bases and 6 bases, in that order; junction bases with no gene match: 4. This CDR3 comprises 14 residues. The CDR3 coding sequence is TGTGCCAGCAGCGGACAGGAGTTTAATTCACCCCTCCACTTT. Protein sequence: CASSGQEFNSPLHF.

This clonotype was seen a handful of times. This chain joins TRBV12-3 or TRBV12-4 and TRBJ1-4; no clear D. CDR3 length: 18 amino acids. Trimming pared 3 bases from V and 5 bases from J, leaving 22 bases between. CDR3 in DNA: TGTGCCAGCAGTTTGCTGGCCACAGTTGATAGGAAAAATGAAAAACTGTTTTTT. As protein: CASSLLATVDRKNEKLFF.